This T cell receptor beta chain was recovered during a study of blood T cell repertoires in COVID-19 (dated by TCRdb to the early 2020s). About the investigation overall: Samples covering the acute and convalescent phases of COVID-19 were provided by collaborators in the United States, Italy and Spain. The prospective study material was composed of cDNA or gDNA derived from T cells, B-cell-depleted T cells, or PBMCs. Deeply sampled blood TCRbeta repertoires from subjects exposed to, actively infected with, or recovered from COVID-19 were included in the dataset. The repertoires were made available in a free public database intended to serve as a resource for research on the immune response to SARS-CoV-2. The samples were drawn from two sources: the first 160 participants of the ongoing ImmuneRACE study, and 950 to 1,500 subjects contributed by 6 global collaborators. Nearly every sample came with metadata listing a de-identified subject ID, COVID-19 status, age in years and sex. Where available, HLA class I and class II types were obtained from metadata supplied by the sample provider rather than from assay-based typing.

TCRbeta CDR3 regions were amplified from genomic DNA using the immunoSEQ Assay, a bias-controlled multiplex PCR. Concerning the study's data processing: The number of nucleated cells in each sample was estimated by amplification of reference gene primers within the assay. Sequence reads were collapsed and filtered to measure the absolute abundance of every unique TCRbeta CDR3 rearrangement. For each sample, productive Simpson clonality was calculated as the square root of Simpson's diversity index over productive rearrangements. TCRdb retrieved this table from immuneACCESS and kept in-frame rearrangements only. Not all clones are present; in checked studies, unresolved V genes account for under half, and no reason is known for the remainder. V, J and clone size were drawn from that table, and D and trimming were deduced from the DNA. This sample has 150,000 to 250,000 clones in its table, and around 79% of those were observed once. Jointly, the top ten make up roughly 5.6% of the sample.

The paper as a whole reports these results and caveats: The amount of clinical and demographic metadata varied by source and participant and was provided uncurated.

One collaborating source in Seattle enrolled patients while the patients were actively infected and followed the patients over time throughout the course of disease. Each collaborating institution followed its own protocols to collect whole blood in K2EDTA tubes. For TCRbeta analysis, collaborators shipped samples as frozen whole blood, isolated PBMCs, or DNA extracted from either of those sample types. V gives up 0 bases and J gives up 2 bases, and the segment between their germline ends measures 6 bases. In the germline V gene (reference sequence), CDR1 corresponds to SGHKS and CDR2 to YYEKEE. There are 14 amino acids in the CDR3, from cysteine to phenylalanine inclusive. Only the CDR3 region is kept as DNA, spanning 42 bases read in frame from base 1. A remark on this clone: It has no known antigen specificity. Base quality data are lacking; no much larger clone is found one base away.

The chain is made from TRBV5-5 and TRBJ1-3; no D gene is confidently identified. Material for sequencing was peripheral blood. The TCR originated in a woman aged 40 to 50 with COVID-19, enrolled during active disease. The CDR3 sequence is CASSLATAGNTIYF. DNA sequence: TGTGCCAGCAGCTTGGCTACCGCTGGAAACACCATATATTTT. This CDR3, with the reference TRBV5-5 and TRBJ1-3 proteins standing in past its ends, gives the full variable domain DAGVTQSPTHLIKTRGQQVTLRCSPISGHKSVSWYQQVLGQGPQFIFQYYEKEERGRGNFPDRFSARQFPNYSSELNVNALLLGDSALYLCASSLATAGNTIYFGEGSWLTVV.